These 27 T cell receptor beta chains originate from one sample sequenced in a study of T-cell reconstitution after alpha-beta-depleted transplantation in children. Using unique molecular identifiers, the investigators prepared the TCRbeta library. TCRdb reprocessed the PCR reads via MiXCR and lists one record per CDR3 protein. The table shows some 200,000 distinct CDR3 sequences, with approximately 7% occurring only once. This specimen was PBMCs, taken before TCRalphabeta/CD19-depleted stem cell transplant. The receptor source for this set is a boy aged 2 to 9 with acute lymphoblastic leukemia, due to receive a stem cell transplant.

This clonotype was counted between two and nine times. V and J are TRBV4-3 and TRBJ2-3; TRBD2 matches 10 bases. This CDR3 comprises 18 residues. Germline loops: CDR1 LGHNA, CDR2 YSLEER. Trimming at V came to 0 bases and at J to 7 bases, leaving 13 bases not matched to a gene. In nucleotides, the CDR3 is TGCGCCAGCAGCCAAGATCTTACCGGAGCGGGGGGGACTTATACGCAGTATTTT. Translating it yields CASSQDLTGAGGTYTQYF.

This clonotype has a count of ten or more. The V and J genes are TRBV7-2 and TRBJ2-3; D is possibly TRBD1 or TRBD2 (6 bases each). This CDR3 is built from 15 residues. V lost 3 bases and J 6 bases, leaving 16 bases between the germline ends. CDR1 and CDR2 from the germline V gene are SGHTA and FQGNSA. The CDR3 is CASSFTGGNDDTQYF. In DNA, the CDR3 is TGTGCCAGCAGCTTTACCGGGGGCAATGATGATACGCAGTATTTT.

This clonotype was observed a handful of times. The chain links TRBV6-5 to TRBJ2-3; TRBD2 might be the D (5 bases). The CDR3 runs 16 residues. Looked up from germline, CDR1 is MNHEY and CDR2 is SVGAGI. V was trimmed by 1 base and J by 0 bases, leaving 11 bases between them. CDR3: CASSYLARTSTDTQYF. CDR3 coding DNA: TGTGCCAGCAGTTACTTAGCGCGAACAAGCACAGATACGCAGTATTTT.

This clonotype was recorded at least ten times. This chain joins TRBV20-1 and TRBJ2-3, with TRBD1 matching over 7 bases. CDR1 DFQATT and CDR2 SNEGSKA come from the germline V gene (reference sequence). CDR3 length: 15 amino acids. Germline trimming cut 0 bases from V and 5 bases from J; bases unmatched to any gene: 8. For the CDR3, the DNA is TGCAGTGCTAGAGATTTAACAGGGGAAGTAGATACGCAGTATTTT. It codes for CSARDLTGEVDTQYF.

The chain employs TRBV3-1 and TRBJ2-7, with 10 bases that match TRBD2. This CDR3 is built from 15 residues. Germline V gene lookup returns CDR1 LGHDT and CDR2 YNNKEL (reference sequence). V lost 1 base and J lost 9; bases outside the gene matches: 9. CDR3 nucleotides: TGTGCCAGCAGCCAAGCTCGTCTAGCGGGAGTGTGGCAGTACTTC. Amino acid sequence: CASSQARLAGVWQYF.

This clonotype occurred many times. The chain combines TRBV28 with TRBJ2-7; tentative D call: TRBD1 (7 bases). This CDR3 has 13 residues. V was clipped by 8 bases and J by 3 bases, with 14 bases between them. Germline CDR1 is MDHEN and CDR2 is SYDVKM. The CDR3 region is CASGGDSIYEQYF. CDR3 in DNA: TGTGCCAGCGGCGGGGACAGCATCTACGAGCAGTACTTC.

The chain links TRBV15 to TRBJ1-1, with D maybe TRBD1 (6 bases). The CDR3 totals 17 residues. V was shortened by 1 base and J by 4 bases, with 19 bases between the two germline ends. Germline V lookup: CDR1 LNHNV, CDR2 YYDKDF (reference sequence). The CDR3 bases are TGTGCCACCAGCAGAGCCCCGGGACACAAAAAAGGCACTGAAGCTTTCTTT. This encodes CATSRAPGHKKGTEAFF. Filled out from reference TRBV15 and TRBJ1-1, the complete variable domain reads DAMVIQNPRYQVTQFGKPVTLSCSQTLNHNVMYWYQQKSSQAPKLLFHYYDKDFNNEADTPDNFQSRRPNTSFCFLDIRSPGLGDTAMYLCATSRAPGHKKGTEAFFGQGTRLTVV.

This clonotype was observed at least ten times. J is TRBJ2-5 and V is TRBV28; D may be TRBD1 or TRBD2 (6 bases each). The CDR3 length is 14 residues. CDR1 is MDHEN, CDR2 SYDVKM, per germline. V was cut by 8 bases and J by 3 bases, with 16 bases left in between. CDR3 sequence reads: CASGLIQGKETQYF. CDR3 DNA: TGTGCCAGCGGACTAATACAGGGAAAAGAGACCCAGTACTTC.

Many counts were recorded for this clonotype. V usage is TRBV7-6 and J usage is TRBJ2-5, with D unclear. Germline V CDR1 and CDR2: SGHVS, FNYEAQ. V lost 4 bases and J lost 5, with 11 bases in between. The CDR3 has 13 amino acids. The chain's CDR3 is CASSSHSSETQYF. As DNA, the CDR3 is TGTGCCAGCAGCTCACATAGCTCGGAGACCCAGTACTTC. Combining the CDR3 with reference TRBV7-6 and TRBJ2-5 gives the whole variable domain GAGVSQSPRYKVTKRGQDVALRCDPISGHVSLYWYRQALGQGPEFLTYFNYEAQQDKSGLPNDRFSAERPEGSISTLTIQRTEQRDSAMYRCASSSHSSETQYFGPGTRLLVL.

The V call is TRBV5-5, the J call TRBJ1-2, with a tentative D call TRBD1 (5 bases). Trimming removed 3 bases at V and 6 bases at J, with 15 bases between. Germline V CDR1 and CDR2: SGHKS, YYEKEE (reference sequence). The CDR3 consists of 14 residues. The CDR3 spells CASSSRTGEDGYTF. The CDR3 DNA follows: TGTGCCAGCAGCTCACGGACGGGGGAAGATGGCTACACCTTC.

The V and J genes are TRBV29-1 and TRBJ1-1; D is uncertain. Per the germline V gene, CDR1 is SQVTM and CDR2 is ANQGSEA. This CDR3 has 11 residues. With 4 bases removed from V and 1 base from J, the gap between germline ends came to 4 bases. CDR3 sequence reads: CSVGENTEAFF. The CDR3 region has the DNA TGCAGCGTTGGGGAGAACACTGAAGCTTTCTTT.

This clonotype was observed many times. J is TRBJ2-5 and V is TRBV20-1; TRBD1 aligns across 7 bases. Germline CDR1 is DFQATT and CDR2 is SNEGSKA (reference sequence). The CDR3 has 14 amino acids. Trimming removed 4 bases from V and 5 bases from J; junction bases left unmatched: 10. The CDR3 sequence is CSATRDSRGETQYF. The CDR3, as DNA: TGCAGTGCTACCCGGGACAGTCGAGGGGAGACCCAGTACTTC.

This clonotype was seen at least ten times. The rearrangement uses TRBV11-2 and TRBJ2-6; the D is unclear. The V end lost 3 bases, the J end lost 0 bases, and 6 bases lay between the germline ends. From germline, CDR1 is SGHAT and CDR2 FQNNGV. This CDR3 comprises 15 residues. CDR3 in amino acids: CASSFLSSGANVLTF. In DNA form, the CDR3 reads TGTGCCAGCAGCTTCCTAAGCTCTGGGGCCAACGTCCTGACTTTC. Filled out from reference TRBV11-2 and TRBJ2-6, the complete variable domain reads EAGVAQSPRYKIIEKRQSVAFWCNPISGHATLYWYQQILGQGPKLLIQFQNNGVVDDSQLPKDRFSAERLKGVDSTLKIQPAKLEDSAVYLCASSFLSSGANVLTFGAGSRLTVL.

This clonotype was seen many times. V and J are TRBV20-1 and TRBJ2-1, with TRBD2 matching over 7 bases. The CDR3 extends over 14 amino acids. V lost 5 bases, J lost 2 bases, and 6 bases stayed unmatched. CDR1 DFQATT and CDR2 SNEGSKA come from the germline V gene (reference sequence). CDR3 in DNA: TGCAGTGCTCCTTGGGGGGGGACCTACAATGAGCAGTTCTTC. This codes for CSAPWGGTYNEQFF.

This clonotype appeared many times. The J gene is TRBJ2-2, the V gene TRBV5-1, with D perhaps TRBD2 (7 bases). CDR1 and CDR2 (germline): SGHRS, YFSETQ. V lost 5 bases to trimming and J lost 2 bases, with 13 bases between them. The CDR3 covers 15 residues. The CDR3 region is CASREGGPNTGELFF. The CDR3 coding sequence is TGCGCCAGCAGAGAGGGGGGGCCTAACACCGGGGAGCTGTTTTTT. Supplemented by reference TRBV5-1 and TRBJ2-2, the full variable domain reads KAGVTQTPRYLIKTRGQQVTLSCSPISGHRSVSWYQQTPGQGLQFLFEYFSETQRNKGNFPGRFSGRQFSNSRSEMNVSTLELGDSALYLCASREGGPNTGELFFGEGSRLTVL.

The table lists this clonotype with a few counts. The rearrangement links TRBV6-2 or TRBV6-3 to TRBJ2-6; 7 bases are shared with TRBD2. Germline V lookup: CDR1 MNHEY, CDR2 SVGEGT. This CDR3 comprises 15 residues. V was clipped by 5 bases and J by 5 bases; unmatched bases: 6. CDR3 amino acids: CASSHRGERANVLTF. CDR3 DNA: TGTGCCAGCAGTCACCGGGGGGAAAGGGCCAACGTCCTGACTTTC.

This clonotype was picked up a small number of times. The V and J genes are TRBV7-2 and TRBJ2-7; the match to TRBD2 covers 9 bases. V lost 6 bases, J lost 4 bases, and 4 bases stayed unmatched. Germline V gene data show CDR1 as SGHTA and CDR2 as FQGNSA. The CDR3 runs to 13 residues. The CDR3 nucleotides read TGTGCCAGCAGAGCGGGGGGCAGGTACGAGCAGTACTTC. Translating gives CASRAGGRYEQYF.

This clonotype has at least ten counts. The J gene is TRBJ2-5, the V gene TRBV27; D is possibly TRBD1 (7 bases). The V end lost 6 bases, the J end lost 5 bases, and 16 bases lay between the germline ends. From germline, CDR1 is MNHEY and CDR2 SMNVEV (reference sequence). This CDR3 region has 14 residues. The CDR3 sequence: CASSIRGTRETQYF. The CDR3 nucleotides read TGTGCCAGCAGCATCAGGGGGACTCGGGAGACCCAGTACTTC.

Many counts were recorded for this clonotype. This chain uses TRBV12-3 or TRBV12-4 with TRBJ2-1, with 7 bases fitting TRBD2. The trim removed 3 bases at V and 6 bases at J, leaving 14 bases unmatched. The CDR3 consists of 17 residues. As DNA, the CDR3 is TGTGCCAGCAGTTTCGAGGCGGGAGTCCTTAGGGGCAATGAGCAGTTCTTC. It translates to CASSFEAGVLRGNEQFF.

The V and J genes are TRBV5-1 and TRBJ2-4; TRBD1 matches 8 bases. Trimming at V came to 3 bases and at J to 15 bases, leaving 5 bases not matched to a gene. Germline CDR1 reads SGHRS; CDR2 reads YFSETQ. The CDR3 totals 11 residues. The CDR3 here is CASSSGQAMYF. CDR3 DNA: TGCGCCAGCAGCTCGGGACAGGCCATGTACTTC.

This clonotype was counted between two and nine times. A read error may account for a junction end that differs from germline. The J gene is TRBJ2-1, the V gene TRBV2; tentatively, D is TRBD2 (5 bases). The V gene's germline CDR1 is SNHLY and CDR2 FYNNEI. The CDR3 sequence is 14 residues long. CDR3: CASDKGSSYNEQFF. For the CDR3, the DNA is TGTGCCAGCGATAAAGGGAGCTCCTACAATGAGCAGTTTTTC.

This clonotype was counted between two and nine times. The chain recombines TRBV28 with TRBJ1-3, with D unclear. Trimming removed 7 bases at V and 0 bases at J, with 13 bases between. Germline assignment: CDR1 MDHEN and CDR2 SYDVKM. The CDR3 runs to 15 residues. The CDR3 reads CASTLTIHSGNTIYF. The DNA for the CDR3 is TGTGCCAGCACCCTAACGATTCACTCTGGAAACACCATATATTTT.

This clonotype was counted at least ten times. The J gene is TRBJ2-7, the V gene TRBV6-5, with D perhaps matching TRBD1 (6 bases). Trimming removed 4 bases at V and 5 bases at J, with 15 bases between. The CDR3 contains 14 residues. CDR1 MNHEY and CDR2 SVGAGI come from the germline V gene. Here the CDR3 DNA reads TGTGCCAGCAGTTCAGGGGATTCTCGGGACGAGCAGTACTTC. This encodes CASSSGDSRDEQYF.

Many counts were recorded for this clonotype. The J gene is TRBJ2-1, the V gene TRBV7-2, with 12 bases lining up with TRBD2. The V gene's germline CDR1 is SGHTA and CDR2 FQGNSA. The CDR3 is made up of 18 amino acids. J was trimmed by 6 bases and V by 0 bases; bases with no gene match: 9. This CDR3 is CASSLATASGRAINEQFF. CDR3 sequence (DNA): TGTGCCAGCAGCTTAGCGACGGCTAGCGGGAGGGCCATCAATGAGCAGTTCTTC.

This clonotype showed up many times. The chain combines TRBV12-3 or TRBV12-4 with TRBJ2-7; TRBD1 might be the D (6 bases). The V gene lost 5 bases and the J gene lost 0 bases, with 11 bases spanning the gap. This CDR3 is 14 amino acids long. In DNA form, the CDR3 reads TGTGCCAGCAGTCCCACGACAGGCTCCTACGAGCAGTACTTC. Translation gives CASSPTTGSYEQYF.

The CDR3 sequence: CASSPRTSGVPSYNEQFF. In nucleotides, the CDR3 is TGTGCCAGCAGCCCTAGGACTAGCGGAGTGCCCTCCTACAATGAGCAGTTCTTC. V and J are TRBV7-8 and TRBJ2-1; 10 positions match TRBD2. Per germline, CDR1 SGHVS and CDR2 FQNEAQ. This CDR3 is 18 amino acids long. The trim removed 5 bases at V and 0 bases at J, leaving 10 bases unmatched.

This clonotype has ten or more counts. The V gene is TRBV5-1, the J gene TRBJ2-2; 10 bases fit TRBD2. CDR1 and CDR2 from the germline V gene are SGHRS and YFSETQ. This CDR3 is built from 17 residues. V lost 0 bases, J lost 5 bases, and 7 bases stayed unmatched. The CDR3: CASSLDPSGSKTGELFF. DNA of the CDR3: TGCGCCAGCAGCTTGGACCCTAGCGGGAGTAAGACCGGGGAGCTGTTTTTT.